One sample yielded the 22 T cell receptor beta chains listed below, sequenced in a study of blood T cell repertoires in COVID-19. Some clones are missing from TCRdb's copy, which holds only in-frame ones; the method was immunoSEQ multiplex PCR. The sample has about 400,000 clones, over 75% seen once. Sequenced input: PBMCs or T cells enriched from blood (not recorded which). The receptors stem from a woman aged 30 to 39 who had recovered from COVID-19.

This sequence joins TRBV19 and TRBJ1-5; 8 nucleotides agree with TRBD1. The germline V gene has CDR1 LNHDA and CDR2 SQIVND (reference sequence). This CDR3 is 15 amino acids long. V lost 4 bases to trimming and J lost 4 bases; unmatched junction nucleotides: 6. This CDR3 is CASSTGTGGNQPQHF. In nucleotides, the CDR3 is TGTGCCAGTAGTACCGGGACAGGAGGAAATCAGCCCCAGCATTTT.

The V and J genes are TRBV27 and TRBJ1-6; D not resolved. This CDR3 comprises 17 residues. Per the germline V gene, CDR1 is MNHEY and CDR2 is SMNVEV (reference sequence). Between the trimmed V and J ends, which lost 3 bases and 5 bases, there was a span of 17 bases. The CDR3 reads CASSFEAAFLNNSPLHF. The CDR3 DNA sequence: TGTGCCAGCAGTTTCGAGGCGGCTTTCCTGAATAATTCACCCCTCCACTTT.

The chain's CDR3 is CASSSPITHEQFF. The CDR3 bases are TGTGCCAGCAGTTCCCCTATCACCCATGAGCAGTTCTTC. The rearrangement links TRBV6-5 to TRBJ2-1; D is uncertain. The germline V gene has CDR1 MNHEY and CDR2 SVGAGI. CDR3 length equals 13 residues. Trimming took off 4 bases at V and 8 bases at J, with 12 bases between the two ends.

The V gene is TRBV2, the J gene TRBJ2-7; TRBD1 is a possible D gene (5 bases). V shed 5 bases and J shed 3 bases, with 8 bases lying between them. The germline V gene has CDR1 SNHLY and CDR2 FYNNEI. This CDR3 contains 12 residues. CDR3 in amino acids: CASSRQYYEQYF. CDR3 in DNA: TGTGCCAGCAGTAGACAGTACTACGAGCAGTACTTC.

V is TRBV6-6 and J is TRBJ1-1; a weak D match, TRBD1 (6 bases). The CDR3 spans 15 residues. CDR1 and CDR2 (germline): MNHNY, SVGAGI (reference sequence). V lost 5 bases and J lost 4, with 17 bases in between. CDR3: CASSQPFGQSTEAFF. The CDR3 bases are TGTGCCAGCAGTCAGCCCTTCGGACAGTCCACTGAAGCTTTCTTT.

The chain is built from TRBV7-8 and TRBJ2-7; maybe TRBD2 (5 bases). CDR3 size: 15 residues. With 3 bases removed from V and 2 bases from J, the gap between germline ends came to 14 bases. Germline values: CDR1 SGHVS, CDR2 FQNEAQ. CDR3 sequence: CASSFSGGSTYEQYF. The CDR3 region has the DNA TGTGCCAGCAGCTTCTCCGGAGGCTCCACCTACGAGCAGTACTTC. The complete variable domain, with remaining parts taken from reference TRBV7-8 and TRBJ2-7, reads GAGVSQSPRYKVAKRGQDVALRCDPISGHVSLFWYQQALGQGPEFLTYFQNEAQLDKSGLPSDRFFAERPEGSVSTLKIQRTQQEDSAVYLCASSFSGGSTYEQYFGPGTRLTVT.

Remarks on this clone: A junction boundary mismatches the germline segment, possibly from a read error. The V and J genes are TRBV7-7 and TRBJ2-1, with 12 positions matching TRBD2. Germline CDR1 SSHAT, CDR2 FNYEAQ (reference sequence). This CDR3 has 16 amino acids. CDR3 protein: CASSPTPWTSGDEQFF. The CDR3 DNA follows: TGTGCTAGCAGCCCTACTCCCTGGACTAGCGGGGATGAGCAGTTCTTC.

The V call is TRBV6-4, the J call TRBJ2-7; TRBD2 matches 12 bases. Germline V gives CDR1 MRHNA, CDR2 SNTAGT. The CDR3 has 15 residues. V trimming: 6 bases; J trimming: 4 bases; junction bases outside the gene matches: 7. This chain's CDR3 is CASSLTSGSSYEQYF. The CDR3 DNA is TGTGCCAGCAGCCTGACTAGCGGGAGTTCTTACGAGCAGTACTTC.

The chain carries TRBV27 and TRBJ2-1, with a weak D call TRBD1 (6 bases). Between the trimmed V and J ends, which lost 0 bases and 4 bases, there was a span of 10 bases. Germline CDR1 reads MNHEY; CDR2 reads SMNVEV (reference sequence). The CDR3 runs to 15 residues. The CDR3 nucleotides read TGTGCCAGCAGTTTATCTCGGACAGCTTACAATGAGCAGTTCTTC. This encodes CASSLSRTAYNEQFF.

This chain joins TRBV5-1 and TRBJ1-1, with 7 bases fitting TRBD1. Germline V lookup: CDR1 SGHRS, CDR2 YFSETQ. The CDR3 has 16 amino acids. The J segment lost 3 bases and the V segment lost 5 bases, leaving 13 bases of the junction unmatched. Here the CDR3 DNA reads TGCGCCAGCAGGGGGCCCTCGACAGGGCAGGACACTGAAGCTTTCTTT. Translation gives CASRGPSTGQDTEAFF.

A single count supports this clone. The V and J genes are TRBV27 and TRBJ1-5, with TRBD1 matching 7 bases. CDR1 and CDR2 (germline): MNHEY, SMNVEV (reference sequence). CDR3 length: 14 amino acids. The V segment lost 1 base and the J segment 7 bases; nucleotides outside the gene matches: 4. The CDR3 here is CASSLLGGGQPQHF. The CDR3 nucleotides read TGTGCCAGCAGTTTATTAGGGGGCGGACAGCCCCAGCATTTT.

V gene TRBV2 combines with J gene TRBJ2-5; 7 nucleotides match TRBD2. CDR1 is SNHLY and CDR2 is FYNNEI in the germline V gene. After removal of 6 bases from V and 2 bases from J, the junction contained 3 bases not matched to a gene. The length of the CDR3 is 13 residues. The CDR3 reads CASSLGLQETQYF. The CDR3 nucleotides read TGTGCCAGCAGCTTGGGACTACAAGAGACCCAGTACTTC.

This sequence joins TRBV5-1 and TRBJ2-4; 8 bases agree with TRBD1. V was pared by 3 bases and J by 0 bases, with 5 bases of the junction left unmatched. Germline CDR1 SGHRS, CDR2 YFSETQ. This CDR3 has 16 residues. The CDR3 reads CASSSRTGLAKNIQYF. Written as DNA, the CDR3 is TGCGCCAGCAGCTCGCGGACAGGGTTAGCCAAAAACATTCAGTACTTC.

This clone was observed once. CDR3 sequence (DNA): TGTGCCAGCAGCTCCCGAGTCACCGCGAACACCGGGGAGCTGTTTTTT. Translating gives CASSSRVTANTGELFF. This chain uses TRBV9 with TRBJ2-2; no clear D. V dropped 4 bases and J dropped 0 bases, with 13 bases sitting between them. The germline gives CDR1 SGDLS, CDR2 YYNGEE. The CDR3 loop spans 16 amino acids. Variable domain in full (rest from reference TRBV9 and TRBJ2-2): DSGVTQTPKHLITATGQRVTLRCSPRSGDLSVYWYQQSLDQGLQFLIQYYNGEERAKGNILERFSAQQFPDLHSELNLSSLELGDSALYFCASSSRVTANTGELFFGEGSRLTVL.

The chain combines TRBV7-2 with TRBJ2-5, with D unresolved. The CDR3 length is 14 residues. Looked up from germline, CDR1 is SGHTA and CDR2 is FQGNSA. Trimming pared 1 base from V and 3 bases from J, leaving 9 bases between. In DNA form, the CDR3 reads TGTGCCAGCAGCTTAGGTAGCAGTAAAGAGACCCAGTACTTC. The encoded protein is CASSLGSSKETQYF.

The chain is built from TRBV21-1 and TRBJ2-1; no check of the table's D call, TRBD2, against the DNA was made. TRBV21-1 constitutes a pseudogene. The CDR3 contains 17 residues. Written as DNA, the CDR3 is TGTGCCAGCAGCACCCGGACTAGCGGGGGGGCCTGCAATGAGCAGTTCTTC. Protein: CASSTRTSGGACNEQFF.

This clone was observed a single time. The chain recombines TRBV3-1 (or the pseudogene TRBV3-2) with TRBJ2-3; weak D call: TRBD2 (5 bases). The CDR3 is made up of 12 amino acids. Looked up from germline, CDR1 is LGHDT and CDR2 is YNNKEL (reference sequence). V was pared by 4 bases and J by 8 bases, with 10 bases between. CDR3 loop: CASSLRGVTQYF. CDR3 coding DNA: TGTGCCAGCAGCCTTCGGGGAGTTACGCAGTATTTT.

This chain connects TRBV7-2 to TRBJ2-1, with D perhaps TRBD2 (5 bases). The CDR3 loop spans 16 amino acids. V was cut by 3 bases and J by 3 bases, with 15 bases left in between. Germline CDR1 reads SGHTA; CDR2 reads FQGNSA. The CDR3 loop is CASSLGWVAGYNEQFF. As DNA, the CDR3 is TGTGCCAGCAGCTTGGGATGGGTTGCGGGCTACAATGAGCAGTTCTTC. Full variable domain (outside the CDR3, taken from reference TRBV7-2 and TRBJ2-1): GAGVSQSPSNKVTEKGKDVELRCDPISGHTALYWYRQSLGQGLEFLIYFQGNSAPDKSGLPSDRFSAERTGGSVSTLTIQRTQQEDSAVYLCASSLGWVAGYNEQFFGPGTRLTVL.

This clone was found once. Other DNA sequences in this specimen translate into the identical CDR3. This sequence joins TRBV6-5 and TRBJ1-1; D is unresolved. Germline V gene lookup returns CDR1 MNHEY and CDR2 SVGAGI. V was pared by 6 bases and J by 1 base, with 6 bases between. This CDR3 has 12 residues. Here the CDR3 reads CASSPGNTEAFF. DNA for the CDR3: TGTGCCAGCAGCCCCGGGAACACTGAAGCTTTCTTT.

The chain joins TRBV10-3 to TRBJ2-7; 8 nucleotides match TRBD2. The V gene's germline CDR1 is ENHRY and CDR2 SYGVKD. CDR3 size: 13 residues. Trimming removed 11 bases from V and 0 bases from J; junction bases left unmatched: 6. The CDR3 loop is CAVSGTSSYEQYF. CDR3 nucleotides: TGTGCCGTATCCGGGACTAGCTCCTACGAGCAGTACTTC.

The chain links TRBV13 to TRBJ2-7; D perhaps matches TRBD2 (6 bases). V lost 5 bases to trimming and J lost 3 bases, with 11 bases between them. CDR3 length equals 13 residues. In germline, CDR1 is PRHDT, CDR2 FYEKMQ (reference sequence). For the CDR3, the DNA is TGTGCCAGCAGCCGGACTATCCACTACGAGCAGTACTTC. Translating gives CASSRTIHYEQYF.

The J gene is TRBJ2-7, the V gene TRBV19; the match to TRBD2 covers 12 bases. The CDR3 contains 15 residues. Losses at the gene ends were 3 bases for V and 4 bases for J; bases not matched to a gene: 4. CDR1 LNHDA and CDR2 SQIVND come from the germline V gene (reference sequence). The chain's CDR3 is CASSMASGGAYEQYF. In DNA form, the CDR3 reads TGTGCCAGTAGTATGGCTAGCGGGGGGGCATACGAGCAGTACTTC.